This TCR beta chain derives from a study of T-cell memory formation after mild COVID-19 (dated by TCRdb to about 2021). Regarding the complete study: TCR sequence clusters from the two donors were largely donor specific. The cohort was made up of two young adult volunteers, one female and one male, who were previously healthy. T-cell clones expanding and contracting after mild COVID-19 in a couple of donors were tracked by longitudinal TCRalpha and TCRbeta repertoire sequencing. Overall study results and their limits: Some responding clones were detected in pre-infection memory, suggesting pre-existing cross-reactive memory T cells joined the SARS-CoV-2 response. The second-wave clones that peaked on day 37 were not confirmed to be SARS-CoV-2 specific. Clones contracting from day 15 to 85 had balanced CD4/CD8 phenotypes, while a second wave expanding from day 15 to 37 was biased towards CD4+. The study covered only two mild cases, and larger cohorts including severe cases with pre-infection samples were considered necessary. Contracting CD4+ clones appeared mostly in the CM and EM memory subsets, whereas CD8+ clones were enriched in EMRA.

The sequencer listed for this sample is Illumina NovaSeq 6000. TCRalpha and TCRbeta cDNA libraries were built by 5'RACE with constant-segment primers, adding sample barcodes and unique molecular identifiers. RNA was extracted from every sample with Trizol reagent. The libraries were amplified in two PCR steps, and the second step added a second sample barcode and Illumina TruSeq adapters. Sequencing of the libraries was done on an Illumina NovaSeq, producing 2 x 150 bp paired-end reads. Per the original workflow: Demultiplexing of reads and collapsing into UMI-guided consensus sequences were performed with migec v1.2.7. Using mixcr v2.1.11, UMI consensuses were aligned to TRA and TRB V and J templates and then assembled into clonotypes. Expanded or contracted clonotypes were those called significant by both edgeR and NoisET, with noise models trained on biological replicates. edgeR calls used a false discovery rate-adjusted p below 0.01 and a log2 fold-change threshold of 1. As an exploratory analysis of dynamics, max-normalized trajectories of the 1000 most abundant clonotypes were examined with PCA combined with hierarchical clustering. Separately sequenced CD4+ and CD8+ repertoires were used to assign a CD4 or CD8 phenotype to each responding clone. The public reads were reprocessed in TCRdb via fastp at Q25 and MiXCR, keeping in-frame beta chains. Each CDR3 protein appears once, grouped with its most common genes and DNA. Here the V and J calls rest on TCRdb's processing, not on the authors' analysis. This sample gives 35,000 to 45,000 distinct CDR3 sequences in total; less than 8% of them show up just once. About 0.8% of the sample comes from the top ten.

This clonotype is assessed as medium-sized (0.01 to 0.1%). Its antigen is not yet known. Base qualities were left out, and no much larger clone turns up one base away. Taken from the germline V gene, the CDR1 and CDR2 loops are SGHTA and FQGTGA. The CDR3 starts with the cysteine, ends with the phenylalanine, and has 14 residues. The read is trimmed to its CDR3 DNA, 42 bases read in frame from base 1. V drops 5 bases and J drops 4 bases, leaving 9 bases in between. Ficoll-Paque density gradient centrifugation was the method used to isolate PBMCs. This sequence originates from an adult who had mild COVID-19 (a few samples of this study predate the infection). The sample titles of this study are shuffled in the database, so cell type and time point are left out. Sequencing was carried out using PBMCs or a T cell subset sorted from them (not recorded which). The rearrangement combines TRBV7-3 with TRBJ2-6, with the D segment identity uncertain. The CDR3 reads as follows: CASSPTLGANVLTF. The sequence in DNA is TGTGCCAGCAGCCCCACCTTAGGGGCCAACGTCCTGACTTTC.